This TCR beta chain was retrieved from a study of cytomegalovirus exposure and HLA in healthy donors (dated 2017 in TCRdb). About the investigation overall: An earlier analysis of around 600 of the donors reported 250 to 300 Gb of sequence data and 117 million unique TCR beta sequences from about 179 million T cells. Around 320 gigabases of sequencing data and 70 million to 100 million unique TCR sequences were included in an early release covering 500 to 750 HLA-typed donors. Among the roughly 390 genotyped donors, about 83% belonged to the genetic ancestry cluster associated with self-reported Caucasian donors. The study aimed to test whether cataloging public T cell receptors could reveal signatures of past pathogen exposure. Using immunosequencing, the study profiled T cell repertoires from fewer than 850 subjects and related those repertoires to cytomegalovirus serostatus. Besides the first cohort of roughly 700 subjects, a separate validation cohort made up of about 120 different subjects was used. The study combined high-throughput TCR immunosequencing, statistical association of individual TCRs with disease status, and machine learning to predict cytomegalovirus infection status. A later analysis re-examined previously published TCR beta repertoires from about 670 donors and added high-resolution HLA genotyping to investigate patterns of TCR occurrence. Rather than using new phenotypic data, the later analysis identified candidate immune exposures from TCR beta sequences and from how often those sequences occurred across donors. An earlier analysis of around 540 of the donors applied high-throughput TCR beta sequencing to assess whether each TCR beta V gene segment acted as functional or pseudogenic. Alongside the repertoire data, information on donor age, sex, ethnicity and CMV serostatus was compiled. Genome-wide SNP genotypes for about 65% of the 666 donors were used in a later genetic analysis, which treated that subset as a discovery cohort. All discovery cohort repertoires had been generated on a single sequencing platform. Both class I and class II loci were covered by HLA typing, at four-digit resolution. Typing coverage differed by locus: A, B, C, DRB1 and DQB1 were typed in about 620-640 donors, DQA1 in around 500, DPA1 in some 610, and DPB1 in just under 490. Four to six DR-DQ haplotypes were handled as single units for association and clustering, since linkage in the cohort was strong. Among some 400 genotyped donors of the cohort, an average of approximately 250,000 unique TCR beta nucleotide sequences were sequenced per donor, 15% to 20% of them non-productive. General findings and caveats noted by the study authors: Assigning TCR associations to individual alleles was difficult when HLA alleles, especially DR and DQ, strongly co-occurred. A later analysis associated about 18,000 TCR beta sequences with specific HLA alleles at a false discovery rate of 0.05. The classifier was reported to diagnose cytomegalovirus status with high specificity and sensitivity in both the original and validation cohorts. For the cohort, immune exposure information was limited to CMV serostatus. The authors suggested that the approach could potentially be generalized to other disease states and immunological phenotypes. An earlier analysis of roughly 570 of the donors showed that most TCR beta V segments appeared in productive rearrangements either about 87% or about 30% of the time, which broadly matched IMGT annotations. HLA typing was unavailable for some donors at each locus, so association tests used only the typed subset. A cluster of highly shared sequence variants was judged likely to be a technical artifact of the sequencing pipeline. The cohort was sequenced for TCR beta chains only, and without alpha or paired-chain data the features that could be detected were limited. Most TCR sequences were observed very rarely across donors, whereas some public TCRs were present in many individuals. The presence/absence analyses assumed that sequencing depth was roughly uniform across donors, and that assumption may not be true. According to a later analysis, parvovirus B19, influenza, CMV and Epstein-Barr virus appeared linked to several top co-occurrence clusters. In vitro tests confirmed that three of the cytomegalovirus-associated TCR beta chains recognize cytomegalovirus antigens. A further reported finding was that TCR beta sequences accurately predicted the HLA-A and HLA-B alleles for most subjects in the first cohort. The 87-base-pair reads could not distinguish some IMGT-functional V segments, including TRBV6-2 and TRBV6-3, so those segments were excluded. In the study, some 160 TCR beta chains were listed as associated with cytomegalovirus. In a later analysis, the rate of TCR association differed among HLA loci, with DRB1 alleles having the most associated TCRs and HLA-C alleles having the fewest. Linkage disequilibrium might explain the correlated functional status among segregating V segments, but an unknown experimental factor could not be ruled out. In a later genetic analysis, fewer N-insertions in productive TCRs were reported among donors in an Asian-associated ancestry cluster than the roughly 700-donor mean. A later analysis found that HLA-associated TCR beta chains were more clonally expanded and had lower generation probabilities than equally common non-associated chains. An association between a missense DCLRE1C variant and V-gene and J-gene trimming of TCR beta chains was found in a later genetic analysis and replicated in an independent cohort. Fewer than 20 rarely observed V segments, including chromosome 9 orphons, were excluded from the earlier analysis of approximately 600 of the donors because counts were too low. In a later analysis, most CMV-associated TCR beta chains were found to appear HLA-restricted, with HLA associations seemingly driven largely by CMV exposure.

To prepare the library, the immunoSEQ multiplex PCR assay was applied. For the multiplex PCR, a mixture combining 60 forward primers for TCR Vbeta segments and 13 reverse primers for TCR Jbeta segments was used. A multiplex PCR assay on genomic DNA amplified the CDR3 region of rearranged TCR beta genes. The amplified TCR beta libraries were sequenced on the Illumina HiSeq System as 87-base-pair reads. From the authors' description of their analysis: A later analysis tallied approximately 87 million unique TCR beta chains across the roughly 610 repertoires, and about 12 million of those chains were shared by two or more donors. Raw reads were error-corrected and collapsed into unique sequences by a nearest-neighbor algorithm in which closely related sequences were merged to remove PCR and sequencing errors. Alignment of CDR3 sequences to IMGT reference sequences was used to assign V, D and J gene segments. Each retained sequence needed at least a six-nucleotide match to both a V gene segment and a J gene segment. A rearrangement counted as productive if the CDR3 had no stop codons and remained in frame with V and J, and every other rearrangement counted as non-productive. Following IMGT convention, CDR3 was defined as the stretch from the second conserved V-encoded cysteine to the conserved J-encoded phenylalanine. The earlier analysis of around 640 of the donors excluded sequences that lacked an unambiguous match to a single V gene segment. An earlier analysis of fewer than 650 of the donors classified V segments as functional when productive rearrangements were above 56.7% and as segregating when the standard deviation between donors was above 5%. A statistical classification framework was built to diagnose cytomegalovirus status from the catalog of TCR beta chain sequences. A later analysis assigned V and J genes by comparing TCR nucleotide sequences with IMGT/GENE-DB human TR gene sequences. In a later analysis, CDR3 sequences and most-parsimonious VDJ recombination scenarios were assigned using the TCRdist pipeline. A later analysis defined each TCR beta chain by its CDR3 amino acid sequence plus V-gene family, and excluded reads lacking a unique V-gene family. In a later analysis, 450 to 600 highly shared, low-generation-probability nucleotide sequences were removed to address suspected cross-contamination and a sequencing artifact. For each public chain, a later analysis derived a clonal expansion index from normalized ranks of inferred template counts within each repertoire. In a later analysis, generation probabilities were computed with a VDJ recombination model fitted to out-of-frame rearrangements, and the resulting probabilities were checked against IGoR. Hypergeometric tests were used in a later analysis to score TCR-TCR, TCR-HLA and TCR-CMV co-occurrence, with a repertoire-size bias correction applied to the TCR pairs. False discovery rates were estimated in a later analysis by permuting HLA or CMV assignments 20 times. In a later analysis, co-occurring TCRs were grouped using DBSCAN, with TCRdist sequence similarity added in when clustering inside HLA-allele-positive subsets. Co-occurrence clustering excluded repertoires with fewer than 30,000 or more than 120,000 public chains, plus five with anomalous nucleotide sharing. TCRdb carries this immuneACCESS record with in-frame sequences only. Its versions omit some clonotypes, under half of them owing to an unresolved V gene in the studies checked, with the rest unexplained. The V and J calls and clone size are taken from that table; D and trimming were inferred from the DNA. The sample's table covers approximately 50,000 clones. Clones ranked in the top ten supply 5.5% to 7% of the sample.

Concerning this clone itself: Its antigen has not been determined. Other DNA sequences in the same sample also yield this CDR3.

The cohort was made up of roughly 670 healthy bone marrow donors. At the time of sampling, all cohort members were nominally healthy, though unrecorded immune exposures were likely present. The donor tested CMV seropositive, placing the donor among the 290 or so seropositive members of the cohort. A peripheral blood sample was collected from each donor, and TCR beta sequencing was performed on peripheral blood mononuclear cells. Genomic DNA was extracted from the blood cell samples with the Qiagen DNeasy Blood Extraction Kit. From the cysteine through the phenylalanine, the CDR3 covers 16 amino acids. Just CDR3 DNA is preserved here, 48 bases in frame from base 1. V and J are truncated by 0 bases and 4 bases respectively, leaving an intervening sequence of 10 bases. In the germline V gene, CDR1 corresponds to LGHNA and CDR2 to YSLEER.

The chain employs TRBV4-3 and TRBJ2-6, with TRBD2 tentatively as D gene (6 bases match). The receptor comes from a male donor in good health and CMV-seropositive. The sequencing sample was made of PBMCs. The CDR3 protein: CASSQDGGAGANVLTF. The sequence in DNA is TGCGCCAGCAGCCAAGATGGCGGGGCCGGGGCCAACGTCCTGACTTTC.